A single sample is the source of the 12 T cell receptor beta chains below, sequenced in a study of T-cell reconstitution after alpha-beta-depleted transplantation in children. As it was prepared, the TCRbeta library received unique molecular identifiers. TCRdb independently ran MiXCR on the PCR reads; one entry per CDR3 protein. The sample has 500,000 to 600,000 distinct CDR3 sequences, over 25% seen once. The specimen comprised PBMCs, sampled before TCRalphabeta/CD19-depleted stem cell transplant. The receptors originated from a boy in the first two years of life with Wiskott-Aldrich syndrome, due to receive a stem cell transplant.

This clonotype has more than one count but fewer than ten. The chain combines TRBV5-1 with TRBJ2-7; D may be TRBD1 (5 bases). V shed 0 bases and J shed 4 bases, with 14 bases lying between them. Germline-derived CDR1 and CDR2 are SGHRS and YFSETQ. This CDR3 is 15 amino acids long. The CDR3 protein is CASSLGTSNFYEQYF. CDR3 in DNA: TGCGCCAGCAGCTTGGGGACATCAAACTTTTACGAGCAGTACTTC.

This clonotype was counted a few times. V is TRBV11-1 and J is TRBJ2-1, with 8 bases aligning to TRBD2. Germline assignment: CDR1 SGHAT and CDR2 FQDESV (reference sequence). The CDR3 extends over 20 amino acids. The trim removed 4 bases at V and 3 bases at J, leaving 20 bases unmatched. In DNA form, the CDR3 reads TGTGCCAGCAGCTGGAGACGGGGCGGGAGGTTAAGTTCGGTCTACAATGAGCAGTTCTTC. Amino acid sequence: CASSWRRGGRLSSVYNEQFF.

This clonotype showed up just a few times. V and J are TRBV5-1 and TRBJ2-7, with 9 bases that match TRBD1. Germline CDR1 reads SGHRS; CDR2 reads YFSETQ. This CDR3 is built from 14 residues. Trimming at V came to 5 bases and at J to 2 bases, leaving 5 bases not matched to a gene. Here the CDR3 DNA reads TGCGCCAGCAGACAGGGGGCGAGCGCCTACGAGCAGTACTTC. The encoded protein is CASRQGASAYEQYF.

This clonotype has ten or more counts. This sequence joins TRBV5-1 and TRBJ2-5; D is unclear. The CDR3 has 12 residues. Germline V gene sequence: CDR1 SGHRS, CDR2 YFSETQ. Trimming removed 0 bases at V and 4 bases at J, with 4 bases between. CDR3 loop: CASSLAGETQYF. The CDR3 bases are TGCGCCAGCAGCTTGGCCGGAGAGACCCAGTACTTC.

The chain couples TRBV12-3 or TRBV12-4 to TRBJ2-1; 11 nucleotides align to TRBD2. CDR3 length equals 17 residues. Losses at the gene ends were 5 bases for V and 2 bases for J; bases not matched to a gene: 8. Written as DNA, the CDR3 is TGTGCCAGCAGTCCCTTAGCGGGAGGGGGTACCTACAATGAGCAGTTCTTC. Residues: CASSPLAGGGTYNEQFF.

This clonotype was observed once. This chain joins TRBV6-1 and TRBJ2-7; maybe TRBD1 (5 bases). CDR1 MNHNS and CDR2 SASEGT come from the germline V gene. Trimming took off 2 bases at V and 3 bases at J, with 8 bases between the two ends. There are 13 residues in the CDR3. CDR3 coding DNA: TGTGCCAGCAGTGAACCAACAGGCTACGAGCAGTACTTC. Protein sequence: CASSEPTGYEQYF.

In nucleotides, the CDR3 is TGTGCCAGCAGCCAAGTCAACGGGAGAGGGGAGACCCAGTACTTC. Amino acids: CASSQVNGRGETQYF. This chain joins TRBV4-2 and TRBJ2-5; D is perhaps TRBD2 (6 bases). CDR3 length: 15 amino acids. Germline assignment: CDR1 LGHNA and CDR2 YNFKEQ. The V end lost 1 base, the J end lost 5 bases, and 14 bases lay between the germline ends.

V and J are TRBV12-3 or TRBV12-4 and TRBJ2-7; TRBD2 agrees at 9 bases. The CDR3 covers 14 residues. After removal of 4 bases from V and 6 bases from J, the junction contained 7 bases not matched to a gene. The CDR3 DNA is TGTGCCAGCAGTTCAGGGATTAGCGGGAGCGAGCAGTACTTC. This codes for CASSSGISGSEQYF.

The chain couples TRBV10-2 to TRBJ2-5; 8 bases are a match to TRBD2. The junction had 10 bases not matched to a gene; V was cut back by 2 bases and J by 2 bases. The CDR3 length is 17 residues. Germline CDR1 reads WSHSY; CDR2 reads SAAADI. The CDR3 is CASSEGYPGGPQETQYF. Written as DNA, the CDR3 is TGCGCCAGCAGTGAGGGGTATCCGGGAGGGCCGCAAGAGACCCAGTACTTC.

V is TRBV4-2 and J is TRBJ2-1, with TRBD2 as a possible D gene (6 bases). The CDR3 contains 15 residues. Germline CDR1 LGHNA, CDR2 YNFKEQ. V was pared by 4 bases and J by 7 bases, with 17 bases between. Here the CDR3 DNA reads TGTGCCAGCAGCCGCCGAACGGGAGAGTCAAATGAGCAGTTCTTC. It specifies CASSRRTGESNEQFF.

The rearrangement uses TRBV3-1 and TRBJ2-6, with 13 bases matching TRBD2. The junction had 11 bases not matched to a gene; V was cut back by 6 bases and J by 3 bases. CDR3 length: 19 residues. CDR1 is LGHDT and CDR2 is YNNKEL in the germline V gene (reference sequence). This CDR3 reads CASSLPGLAGRFGANVLTF. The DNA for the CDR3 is TGTGCCAGCAGTCTTCCGGGACTAGCGGGACGCTTTGGGGCCAACGTCCTGACTTTC.

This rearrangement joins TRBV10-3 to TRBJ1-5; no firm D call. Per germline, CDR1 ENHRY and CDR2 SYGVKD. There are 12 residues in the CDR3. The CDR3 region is CASTTGNQPQHF. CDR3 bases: TGTGCATCAACAACGGGGAATCAGCCCCAGCATTTT.